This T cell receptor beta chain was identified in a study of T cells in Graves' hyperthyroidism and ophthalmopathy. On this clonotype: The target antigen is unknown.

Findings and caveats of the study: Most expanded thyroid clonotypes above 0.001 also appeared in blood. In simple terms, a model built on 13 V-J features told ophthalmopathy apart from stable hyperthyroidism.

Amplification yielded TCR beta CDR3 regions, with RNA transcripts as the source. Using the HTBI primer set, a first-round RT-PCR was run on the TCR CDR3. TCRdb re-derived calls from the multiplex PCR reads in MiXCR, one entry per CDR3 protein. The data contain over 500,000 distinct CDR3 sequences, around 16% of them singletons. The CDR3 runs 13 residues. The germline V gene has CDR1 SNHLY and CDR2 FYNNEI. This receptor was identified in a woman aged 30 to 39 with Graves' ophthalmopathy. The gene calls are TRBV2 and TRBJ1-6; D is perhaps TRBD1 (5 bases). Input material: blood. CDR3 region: CAGEDRGNSPLHF. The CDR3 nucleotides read TGTGCAGGGGAGGATCGGGGCAATTCACCCCTCCACTTT. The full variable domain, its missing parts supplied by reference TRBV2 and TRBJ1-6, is EPEVTQTPSHQVTQMGQEVILRCVPISNHLYFYWYRQILGQKVEFLVSFYNNEISEKSEIFDDQFSVERPDGSNFTLKIRSTKLEDSAMYFCAGEDRGNSPLHFGNGTRLTVT.